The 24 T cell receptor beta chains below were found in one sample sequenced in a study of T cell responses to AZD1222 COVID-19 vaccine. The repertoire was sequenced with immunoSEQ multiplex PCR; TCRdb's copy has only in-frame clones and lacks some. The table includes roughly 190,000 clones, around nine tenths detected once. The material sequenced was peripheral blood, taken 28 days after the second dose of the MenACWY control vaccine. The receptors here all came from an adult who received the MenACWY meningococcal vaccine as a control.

DNA for the CDR3: TGTGCCAGCAGCTTCGGGCTAGCAGCAGATACGCAGTATTTT. The encoded protein is CASSFGLAADTQYF. The chain is built from TRBV7-3 and TRBJ2-3; TRBD2 is a possible D gene (5 bases). Trimming left V 3 bases short and J 4 bases short, with 11 bases between. Germline V lookup: CDR1 SGHTA, CDR2 FQGTGA. The CDR3 has 14 amino acids.

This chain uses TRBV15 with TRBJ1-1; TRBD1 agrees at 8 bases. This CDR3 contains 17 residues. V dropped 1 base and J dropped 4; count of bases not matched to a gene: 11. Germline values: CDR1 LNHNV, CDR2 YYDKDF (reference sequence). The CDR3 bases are TGTGCCACCAGCAGAGGGGGGCAGGGGGCGCGGGGCACTGAAGCTTTCTTT. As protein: CATSRGGQGARGTEAFF. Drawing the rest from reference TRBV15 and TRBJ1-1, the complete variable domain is DAMVIQNPRYQVTQFGKPVTLSCSQTLNHNVMYWYQQKSSQAPKLLFHYYDKDFNNEADTPDNFQSRRPNTSFCFLDIRSPGLGDTAMYLCATSRGGQGARGTEAFFGQGTRLTVV.

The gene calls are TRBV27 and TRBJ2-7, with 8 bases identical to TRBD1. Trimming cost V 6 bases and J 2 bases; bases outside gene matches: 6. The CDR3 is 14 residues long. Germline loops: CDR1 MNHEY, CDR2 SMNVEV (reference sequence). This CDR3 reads CASRAQGAPYEQYF. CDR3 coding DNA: TGTGCCAGCAGGGCGCAGGGGGCCCCCTACGAGCAGTACTTC.

The CDR3 DNA is TGTGCCAGCAGCGTAGAAGTTACAGGACAGACCTATGGCTACACCTTC. It specifies CASSVEVTGQTYGYTF. J is TRBJ1-2 and V is TRBV9; D perhaps matches TRBD1 (6 bases). CDR3 length: 16 residues. Trimming took off 0 bases at V and 4 bases at J, with 16 bases between the two ends. The germline gives CDR1 SGDLS, CDR2 YYNGEE.

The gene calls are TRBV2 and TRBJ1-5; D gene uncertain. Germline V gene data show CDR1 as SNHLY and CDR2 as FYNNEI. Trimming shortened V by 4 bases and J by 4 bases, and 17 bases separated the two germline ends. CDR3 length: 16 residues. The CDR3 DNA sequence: TGTGCCAGCAGTGGGGCGTCCCGAAGCCTAAATCAGCCCCAGCATTTT. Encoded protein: CASSGASRSLNQPQHF.

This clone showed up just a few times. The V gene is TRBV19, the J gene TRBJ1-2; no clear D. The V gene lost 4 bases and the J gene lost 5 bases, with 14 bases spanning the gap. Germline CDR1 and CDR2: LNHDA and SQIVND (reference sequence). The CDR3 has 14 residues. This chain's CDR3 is CASSKSSREYGYTF. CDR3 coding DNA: TGTGCCAGTAGTAAGTCCAGTCGGGAATATGGCTACACCTTC.

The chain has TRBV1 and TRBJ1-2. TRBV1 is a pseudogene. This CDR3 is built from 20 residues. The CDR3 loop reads CTSTSKRSGGRRIFNYGYTF. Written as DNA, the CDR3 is TGCACCAGCACCTCAAAGAGATCCGGGGGACGGCGAATTTTTAACTATGGCTACACCTTC.

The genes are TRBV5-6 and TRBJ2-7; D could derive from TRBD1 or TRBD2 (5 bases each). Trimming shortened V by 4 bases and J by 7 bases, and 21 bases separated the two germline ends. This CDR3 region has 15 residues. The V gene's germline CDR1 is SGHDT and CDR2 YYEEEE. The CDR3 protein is CASSTQGATTREQYF. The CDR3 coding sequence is TGTGCCAGCAGCACCCAGGGCGCGACTACTAGGGAGCAGTACTTC.

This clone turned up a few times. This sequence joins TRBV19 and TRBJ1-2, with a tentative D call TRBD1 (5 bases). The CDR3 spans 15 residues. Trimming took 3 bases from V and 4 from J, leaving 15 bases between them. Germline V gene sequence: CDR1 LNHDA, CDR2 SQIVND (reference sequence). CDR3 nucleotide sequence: TGTGCCAGTAGTATGGGGACGGTGATTGCCTATGGCTACACCTTC. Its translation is CASSMGTVIAYGYTF.

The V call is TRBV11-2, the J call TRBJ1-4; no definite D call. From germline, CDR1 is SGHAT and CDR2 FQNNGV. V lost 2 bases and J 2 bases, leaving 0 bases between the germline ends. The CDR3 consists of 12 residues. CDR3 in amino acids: CASSLTNEKLFF. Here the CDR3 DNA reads TGTGCCAGCAGCTTAACTAATGAAAAACTGTTTTTT.

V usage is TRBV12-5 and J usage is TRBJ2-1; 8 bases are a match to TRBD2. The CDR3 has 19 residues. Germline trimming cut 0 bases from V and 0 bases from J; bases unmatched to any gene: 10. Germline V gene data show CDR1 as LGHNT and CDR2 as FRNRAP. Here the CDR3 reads CASGLVLETSALSYNEQFF. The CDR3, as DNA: TGTGCTAGTGGTTTGGTATTAGAGACTAGCGCTCTCTCCTACAATGAGCAGTTCTTC.

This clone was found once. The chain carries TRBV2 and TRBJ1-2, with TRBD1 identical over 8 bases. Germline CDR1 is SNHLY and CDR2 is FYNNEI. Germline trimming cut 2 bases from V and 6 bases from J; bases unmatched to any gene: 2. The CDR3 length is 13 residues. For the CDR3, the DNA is TGTGCCAGCAGTGAACACAGGGGGGATGGCTACACCTTC. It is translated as CASSEHRGDGYTF. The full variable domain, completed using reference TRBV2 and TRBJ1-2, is EPEVTQTPSHQVTQMGQEVILRCVPISNHLYFYWYRQILGQKVEFLVSFYNNEISEKSEIFDDQFSVERPDGSNFTLKIRSTKLEDSAMYFCASSEHRGDGYTFGSGTRLTVV.

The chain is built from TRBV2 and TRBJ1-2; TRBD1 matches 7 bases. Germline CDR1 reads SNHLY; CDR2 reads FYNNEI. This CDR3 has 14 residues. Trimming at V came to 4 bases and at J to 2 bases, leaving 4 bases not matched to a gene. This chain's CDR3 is CASSGPGQNYGYTF. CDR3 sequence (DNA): TGTGCCAGCAGTGGACCGGGACAGAACTATGGCTACACCTTC.

Here the CDR3 reads CAWSDPASGRMNEQFF. In nucleotides, the CDR3 is TGTGCCTGGAGCGACCCTGCCAGCGGGAGAATGAATGAGCAGTTCTTC. The chain links TRBV30 to TRBJ2-1; 8 nucleotides line up with TRBD2. The CDR3 is 16 residues long. Germline V lookup: CDR1 GTSNPN, CDR2 SVGIG (reference sequence). Trimming removed 3 bases from V and 7 bases from J; junction bases left unmatched: 14.

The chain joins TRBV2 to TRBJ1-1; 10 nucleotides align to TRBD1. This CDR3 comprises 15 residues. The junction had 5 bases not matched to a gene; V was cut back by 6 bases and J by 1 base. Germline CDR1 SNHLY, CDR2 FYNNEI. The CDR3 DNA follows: TGTGCCAGCAGGTTTGGACAGGGGGAGAACACTGAAGCTTTCTTT. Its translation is CASRFGQGENTEAFF. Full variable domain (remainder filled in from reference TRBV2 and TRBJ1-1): EPEVTQTPSHQVTQMGQEVILRCVPISNHLYFYWYRQILGQKVEFLVSFYNNEISEKSEIFDDQFSVERPDGSNFTLKIRSTKLEDSAMYFCASRFGQGENTEAFFGQGTRLTVV.

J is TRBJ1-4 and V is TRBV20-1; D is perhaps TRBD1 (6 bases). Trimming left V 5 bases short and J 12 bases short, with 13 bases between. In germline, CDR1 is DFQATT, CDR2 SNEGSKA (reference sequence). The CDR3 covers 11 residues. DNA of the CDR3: TGCAGTGCTCAGCGATCAGGGGAACTGTTTTTT. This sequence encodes CSAQRSGELFF.

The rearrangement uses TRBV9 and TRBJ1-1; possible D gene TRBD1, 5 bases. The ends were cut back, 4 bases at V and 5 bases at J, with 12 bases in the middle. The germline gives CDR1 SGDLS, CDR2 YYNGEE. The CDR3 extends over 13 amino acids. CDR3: CASSQGGGTEAFF. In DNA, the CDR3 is TGTGCCAGCAGCCAAGGCGGGGGGACTGAAGCTTTCTTT.

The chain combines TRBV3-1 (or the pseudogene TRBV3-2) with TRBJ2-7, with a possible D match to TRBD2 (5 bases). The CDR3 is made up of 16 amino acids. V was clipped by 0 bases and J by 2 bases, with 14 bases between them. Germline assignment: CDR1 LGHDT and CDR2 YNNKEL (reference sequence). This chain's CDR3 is CASSQDLGRGPYEQYF. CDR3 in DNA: TGTGCCAGCAGCCAAGATCTTGGACGAGGGCCCTACGAGCAGTACTTC.

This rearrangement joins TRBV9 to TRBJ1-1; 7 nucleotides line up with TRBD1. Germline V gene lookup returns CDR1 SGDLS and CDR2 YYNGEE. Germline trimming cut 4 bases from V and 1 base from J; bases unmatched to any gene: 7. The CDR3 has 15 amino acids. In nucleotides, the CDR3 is TGTGCCAGCAGCCCTTTGCAGGGGGGGAACACTGAAGCTTTCTTT. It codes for CASSPLQGGNTEAFF.

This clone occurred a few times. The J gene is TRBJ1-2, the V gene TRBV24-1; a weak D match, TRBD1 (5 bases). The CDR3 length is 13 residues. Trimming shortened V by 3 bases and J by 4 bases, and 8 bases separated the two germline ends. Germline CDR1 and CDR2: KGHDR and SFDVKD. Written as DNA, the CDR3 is TGTGCCACCAGTGATGAGGACATCTATGGCTACACCTTC. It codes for CATSDEDIYGYTF.

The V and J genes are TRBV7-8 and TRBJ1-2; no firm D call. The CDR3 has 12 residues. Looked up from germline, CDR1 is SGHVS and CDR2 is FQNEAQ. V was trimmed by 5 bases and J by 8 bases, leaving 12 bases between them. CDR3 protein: CASSETDWGYTF. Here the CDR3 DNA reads TGTGCCAGCAGCGAGACTGACTGGGGCTACACCTTC.

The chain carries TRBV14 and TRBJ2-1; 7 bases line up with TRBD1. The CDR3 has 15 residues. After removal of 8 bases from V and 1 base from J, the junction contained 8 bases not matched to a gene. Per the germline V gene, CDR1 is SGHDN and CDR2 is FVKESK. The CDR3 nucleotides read TGTGCCAGCCAAACAGGGGCGGCATCCTACAATGAGCAGTTCTTC. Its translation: CASQTGAASYNEQFF. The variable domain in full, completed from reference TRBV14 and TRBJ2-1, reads EAGVTQFPSHSVIEKGQTVTLRCDPISGHDNLYWYRRVMGKEIKFLLHFVKESKQDESGMPNNRFLAERTGGTYSTLKVQPAELEDSGVYFCASQTGAASYNEQFFGPGTRLTVL.

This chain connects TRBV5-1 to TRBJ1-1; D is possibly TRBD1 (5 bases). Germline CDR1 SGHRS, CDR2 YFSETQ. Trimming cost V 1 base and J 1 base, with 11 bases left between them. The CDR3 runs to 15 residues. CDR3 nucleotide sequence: TGCGCCAGCAGCTTGTCCGGGACGGGGAACACTGAAGCTTTCTTT. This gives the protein CASSLSGTGNTEAFF.

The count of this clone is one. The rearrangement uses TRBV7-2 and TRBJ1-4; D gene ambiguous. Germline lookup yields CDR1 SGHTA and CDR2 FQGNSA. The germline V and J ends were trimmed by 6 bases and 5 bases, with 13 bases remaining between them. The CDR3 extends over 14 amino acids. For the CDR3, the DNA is TGTGCCAGCAGACAAGGCGGAGGAAATGAAAAACTGTTTTTT. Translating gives CASRQGGGNEKLFF.